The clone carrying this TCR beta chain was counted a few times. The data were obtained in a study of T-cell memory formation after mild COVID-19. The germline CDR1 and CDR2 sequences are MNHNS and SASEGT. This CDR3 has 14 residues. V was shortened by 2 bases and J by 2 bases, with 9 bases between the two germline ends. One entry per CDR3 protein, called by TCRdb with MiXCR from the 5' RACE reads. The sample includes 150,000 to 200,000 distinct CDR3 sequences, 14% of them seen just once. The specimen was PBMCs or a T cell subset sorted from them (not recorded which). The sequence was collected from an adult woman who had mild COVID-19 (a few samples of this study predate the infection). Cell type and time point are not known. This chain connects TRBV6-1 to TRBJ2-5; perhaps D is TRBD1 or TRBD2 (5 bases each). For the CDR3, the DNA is TGTGCCAGCAGTGAATATGGGGGACAAGAGACCCAGTACTTC. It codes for CASSEYGGQETQYF.